The 20 T cell receptor beta chains below all came from one sample that was sequenced in a study of blood T cells in healthy people across ages. Next came a second PCR, run for about 6 to 11 cycles, which used a sample-barcoded 5' primer along with a J-beta primer mix. TCRdb ran MiXCR on the 5' RACE reads and lists one entry per CDR3 protein. The sample has about 720,000 distinct CDR3 sequences; about a fifth are singletons. Material: blood. The receptor set was obtained from an older man in good health.

This clonotype appeared a few times. The rearrangement uses TRBV5-8 and TRBJ1-2, with TRBD1 identical over 9 bases. Germline V lookup: CDR1 SGHTS, CDR2 YDEGEE. This CDR3 has 16 amino acids. Trimming cost V 4 bases and J 4 bases; bases outside gene matches: 11. CDR3 sequence (DNA): TGTGCCAGCAGCGGTGCAACAGGGGGCTGGGTCTATGGCTACACCTTC. Its translation: CASSGATGGWVYGYTF.

The chain uses TRBV27 and TRBJ1-1, with 7 positions matching TRBD1. This CDR3 region has 15 residues. Trimming took 6 bases from V and 1 from J; bases not matched to a gene: 8. Germline CDR1 MNHEY, CDR2 SMNVEV (reference sequence). CDR3 sequence (DNA): TGTGCCAGCAGAATTGCGGGACAGACGAACACTGAAGCTTTCTTT. Encoded protein: CASRIAGQTNTEAFF.

This clonotype was picked up a small number of times. V and J are TRBV18 and TRBJ2-6; 9 bases agree with TRBD1. V lost 3 bases and J lost 5; bases outside the gene matches: 2. The V gene's germline CDR1 is KGHSH and CDR2 LQKENI. This CDR3 contains 15 residues. CDR3 in amino acids: CASSPGQGWANVLTF. CDR3 DNA: TGTGCCAGCTCACCGGGACAGGGCTGGGCCAACGTCCTGACTTTC.

Many counts were recorded for this clonotype. This chain uses TRBV20-1 with TRBJ1-2, with unresolved D. Germline CDR1 reads DFQATT; CDR2 reads SNEGSKA (reference sequence). Trimming left V 6 bases short and J 5 bases short, with 16 bases between. This CDR3 is 13 amino acids long. The CDR3 loop is CSAKTGRNYGYTF. The CDR3 nucleotides are TGCAGTGCCAAAACCGGGAGAAATTATGGCTACACCTTC.

V gene TRBV5-1 combines with J gene TRBJ1-1; possibly TRBD1 for D (5 bases). Trimming left V 4 bases short and J 4 bases short, with 11 bases between. Germline-derived CDR1 and CDR2 are SGHRS and YFSETQ. CDR3 length: 13 amino acids. CDR3 sequence reads: CASSIRVTTEAFF. The CDR3 DNA is TGCGCCAGCAGCATCAGGGTGACCACTGAAGCTTTCTTT.

This clonotype has more than one count but fewer than ten. V is TRBV15 and J is TRBJ1-4; D may be TRBD1 (5 bases). From germline, CDR1 is LNHNV and CDR2 YYDKDF (reference sequence). V dropped 0 bases and J dropped 2 bases, with 10 bases sitting between them. The length of the CDR3 is 16 residues. The CDR3 loop is CATSRDPRATNEKLFF. The CDR3 DNA is TGTGCCACCAGCAGAGATCCCAGGGCGACTAATGAAAAACTGTTTTTT.

Concerning this clonotype itself: Compared with germline, one end of the junction differs, possibly owing to a read error. The chain carries TRBV28 and TRBJ1-5, with 7 bases that match TRBD1. This CDR3 is 15 amino acids long. CDR1 and CDR2 from the germline V gene are MDHEN and SYDVKM. CDR3 coding DNA: TGTGCCGGCAGTCCCGGACAGGTGAGCAATCAGCCCCAGCATTTT. Translated, it gives CAGSPGQVSNQPQHF.

The chain recombines TRBV30 with TRBJ1-1; TRBD1 is a possible D gene (6 bases). Germline assignment: CDR1 GTSNPN and CDR2 SVGIG (reference sequence). The CDR3 runs 11 residues. With 1 base removed from V and 8 bases from J, the gap between germline ends came to 8 bases. The CDR3 protein is CAWSGTGEAFF. CDR3 nucleotides: TGTGCCTGGAGTGGAACAGGGGAAGCTTTCTTT.

This chain joins TRBV28 and TRBJ2-5; D not resolved. The J call is doubtful: the DNA matches TRBJ2-7 better. The CDR3 spans 13 residues. Per germline, CDR1 MDHEN and CDR2 SYDVKM. This chain's CDR3 is CASSLPRSYEQYF. Here the CDR3 DNA reads TGTGCCAGCAGTTTGCCCAGGTCCTACGAGCAGTACTTC.

The chain couples TRBV28 to TRBJ1-4; the D gene is possibly TRBD1 (6 bases). This CDR3 spans 17 amino acids. The germline CDR1 and CDR2 sequences are MDHEN and SYDVKM. Trimming pared 4 bases from V and 0 bases from J, leaving 15 bases between. CDR3: CASSSWTQGTTNEKLFF. The CDR3 coding sequence is TGTGCCAGCAGTTCCTGGACACAGGGAACAACTAATGAAAAACTGTTTTTT.

This clonotype has a handful of counts. This chain uses TRBV12-3 or TRBV12-4 with TRBJ2-3; 7 bases fit TRBD1. V was pared by 5 bases and J by 2 bases, with 4 bases of the junction left unmatched. This CDR3 spans 14 amino acids. The CDR3 DNA is TGTGCCAGCAGTAAACAGGGGAACACAGATACGCAGTATTTT. Amino acid sequence: CASSKQGNTDTQYF.

Only a few counts were recorded for this clonotype. The V and J genes are TRBV4-2 and TRBJ1-2; D remains unclear. V was clipped by 7 bases and J by 6 bases, with 12 bases between them. CDR3 length equals 12 residues. Germline V gene data show CDR1 as LGHNA and CDR2 as YNFKEQ. The CDR3 DNA reads TGTGCCAGCACCTCTGCGTGGGATGGCTACACCTTC. Residues: CASTSAWDGYTF.

This rearrangement joins TRBV14 to TRBJ1-2; 11 bases line up with TRBD1. In germline, CDR1 is SGHDN, CDR2 FVKESK. Losses at the gene ends were 1 base for V and 4 bases for J; bases not matched to a gene: 5. This CDR3 region has 16 residues. The CDR3 loop is CASSQVRDRGFYGYTF. Here the CDR3 DNA reads TGTGCCAGCAGCCAAGTCCGGGACAGGGGGTTCTATGGCTACACCTTC.

The CDR3: CSARELGERVDEQFF. CDR3 bases: TGCAGTGCTAGGGAACTTGGGGAGCGGGTCGATGAGCAGTTCTTC. This sequence joins TRBV20-1 and TRBJ2-1; D is possibly TRBD2 (6 bases). CDR1 is DFQATT, CDR2 SNEGSKA, per germline (reference sequence). This CDR3 region has 15 residues. V was clipped by 3 bases and J by 8 bases, with 20 bases between them.

The chain recombines TRBV19 with TRBJ1-2; D perhaps matches TRBD1 (6 bases). V was shortened by 4 bases and J by 8 bases, with 14 bases between the two germline ends. The V gene's germline CDR1 is LNHDA and CDR2 SQIVND (reference sequence). This CDR3 has 13 amino acids. The CDR3 sequence is CASSNGQGPGYTF. The CDR3 region has the DNA TGTGCCAGTAGTAATGGTCAGGGGCCCGGCTACACCTTC.

This sequence joins TRBV7-9 and TRBJ1-4; 9 bases line up with TRBD1. The CDR3 has 15 amino acids. Germline values: CDR1 SEHNR, CDR2 FQNEAQ (reference sequence). The ends lost 5 bases at V and 8 bases at J; junction bases unmatched: 9. The chain's CDR3 is CASSLTGTGREKLFF. The CDR3 region has the DNA TGTGCCAGCAGCCTTACCGGGACAGGGAGAGAAAAACTGTTTTTT.

This chain uses TRBV5-1 with TRBJ1-2, with a weak D call TRBD1 (5 bases). CDR3 size: 12 residues. Trimming removed 4 bases at V and 10 bases at J, with 14 bases between. Per germline, CDR1 SGHRS and CDR2 YFSETQ. CDR3 amino acids: CASSAQGNVYTF. CDR3 coding DNA: TGCGCCAGCAGCGCGCAGGGTAATGTCTACACCTTC.

The chain has TRBV6-6 and TRBJ2-3; 11 nucleotides agree with TRBD2. The CDR3 extends over 14 amino acids. Germline CDR1 reads MNHNY; CDR2 reads SVGAGI (reference sequence). J gave up 5 bases and V 5 bases, and 3 bases lay outside the gene matches. CDR3 DNA sequence: TGTGCCAGCAGTACCGGGACTAGCGGAGATACGCAGTATTTT. Protein product: CASSTGTSGDTQYF.

The sample holds a few counts of this clonotype. CDR3 amino acids: CASSGGANYGYTF. CDR3 nucleotides: TGTGCCAGCAGCGGGGGGGCTAACTATGGCTACACCTTC. The chain is built from TRBV7-9 and TRBJ1-2, with D maybe TRBD1 (5 bases). Trimming removed 5 bases at V and 0 bases at J, with 7 bases between. The CDR3 is 13 residues long. Germline CDR1 reads SEHNR; CDR2 reads FQNEAQ (reference sequence). Looking up the rest from reference TRBV7-9 and TRBJ1-2 gives the full variable domain: DTGVSQNPRHKITKRGQNVTFRCDPISEHNRLYWYRQTLGQGPEFLTYFQNEAQLEKSRLLSDRFSAERPKGSFSTLEIQRTEQGDSAMYLCASSGGANYGYTFGSGTRLTVV.

The chain couples TRBV7-9 to TRBJ1-1; 10 positions agree with TRBD1. This CDR3 has 16 amino acids. V lost 5 bases, J lost 4 bases, and 10 bases stayed unmatched. Germline V lookup: CDR1 SEHNR, CDR2 FQNEAQ (reference sequence). The CDR3 protein is CASSPPGQGFGTEAFF. Here the CDR3 DNA reads TGTGCCAGCAGCCCTCCGGGACAGGGGTTTGGCACTGAAGCTTTCTTT.